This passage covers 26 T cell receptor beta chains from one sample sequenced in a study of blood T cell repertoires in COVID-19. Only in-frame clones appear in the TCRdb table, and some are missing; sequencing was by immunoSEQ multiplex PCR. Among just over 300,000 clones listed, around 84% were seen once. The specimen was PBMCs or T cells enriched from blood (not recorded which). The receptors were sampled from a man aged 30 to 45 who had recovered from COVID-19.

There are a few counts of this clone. The CDR3 reads CATSAPGQQPQHF. The CDR3 nucleotides read TGTGCCACCAGTGCCCCGGGACAGCAGCCCCAGCATTTT. This chain uses TRBV24-1 with TRBJ1-5; 7 positions match TRBD1. V lost 5 bases and J lost 7; bases outside the gene matches: 4. Germline-derived CDR1 and CDR2 are KGHDR and SFDVKD. The CDR3 has 13 amino acids.

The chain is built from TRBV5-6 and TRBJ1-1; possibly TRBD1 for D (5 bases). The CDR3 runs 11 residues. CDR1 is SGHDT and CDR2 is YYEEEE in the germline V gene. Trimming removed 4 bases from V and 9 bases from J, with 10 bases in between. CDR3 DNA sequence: TGTGCCAGCAGCGGGGGACTACAAGCTTTCTTT. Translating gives CASSGGLQAFF.

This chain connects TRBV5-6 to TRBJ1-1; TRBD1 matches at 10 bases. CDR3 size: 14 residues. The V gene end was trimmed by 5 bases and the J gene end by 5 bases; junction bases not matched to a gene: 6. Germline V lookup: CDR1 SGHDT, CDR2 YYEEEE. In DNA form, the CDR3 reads TGTGCCAGCAGATTGACAGGGGGCGGGACTGAAGCTTTCTTT. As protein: CASRLTGGGTEAFF.

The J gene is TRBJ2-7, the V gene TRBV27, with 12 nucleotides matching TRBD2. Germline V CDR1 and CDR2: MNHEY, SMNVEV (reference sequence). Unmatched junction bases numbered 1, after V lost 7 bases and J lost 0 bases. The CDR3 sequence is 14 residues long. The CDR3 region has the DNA TGTGCCAGCAAACTAGCGGGAGGCTCCTACGAGCAGTACTTC. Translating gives CASKLAGGSYEQYF.

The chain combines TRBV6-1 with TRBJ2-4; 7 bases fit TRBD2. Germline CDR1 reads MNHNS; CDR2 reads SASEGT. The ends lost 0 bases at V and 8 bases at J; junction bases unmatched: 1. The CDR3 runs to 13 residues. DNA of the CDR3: TGTGCCAGCAGTGAAGCAGGGAGGGACATTCAGTACTTC. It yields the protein CASSEAGRDIQYF.

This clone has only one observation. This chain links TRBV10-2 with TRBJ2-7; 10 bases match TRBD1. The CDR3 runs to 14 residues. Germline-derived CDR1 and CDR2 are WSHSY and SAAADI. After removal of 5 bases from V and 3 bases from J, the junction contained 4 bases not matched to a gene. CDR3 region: CASSPRTGGYEQYF. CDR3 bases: TGCGCCAGCAGTCCTCGGACAGGGGGCTACGAGCAGTACTTC.

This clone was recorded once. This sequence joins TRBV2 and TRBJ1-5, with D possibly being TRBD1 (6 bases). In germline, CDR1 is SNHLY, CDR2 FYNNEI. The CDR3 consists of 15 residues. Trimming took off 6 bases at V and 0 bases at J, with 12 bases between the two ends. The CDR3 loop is CASRLQGDSNQPQHF. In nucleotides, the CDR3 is TGTGCCAGCAGACTACAGGGAGATAGCAATCAGCCCCAGCATTTT.

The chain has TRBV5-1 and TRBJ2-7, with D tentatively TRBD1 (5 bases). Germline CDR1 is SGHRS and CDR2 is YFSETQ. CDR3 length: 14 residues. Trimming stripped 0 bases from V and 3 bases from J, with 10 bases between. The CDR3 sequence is CASSLVGVGYEQYF. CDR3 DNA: TGCGCCAGCAGCTTGGTAGGGGTAGGCTACGAGCAGTACTTC.

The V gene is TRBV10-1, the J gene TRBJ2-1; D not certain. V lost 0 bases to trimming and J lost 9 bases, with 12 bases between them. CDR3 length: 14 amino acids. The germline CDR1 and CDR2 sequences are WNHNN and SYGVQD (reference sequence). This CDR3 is CASSESRPTGEQFF. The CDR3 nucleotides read TGCGCCAGCAGTGAGTCCCGTCCGACGGGTGAGCAGTTCTTC.

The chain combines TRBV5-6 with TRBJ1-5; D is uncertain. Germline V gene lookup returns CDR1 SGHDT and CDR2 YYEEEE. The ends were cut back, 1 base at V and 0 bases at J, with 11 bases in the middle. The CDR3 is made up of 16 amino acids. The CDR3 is CASSLFRTRSNQPQHF. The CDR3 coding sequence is TGTGCCAGCAGCTTGTTCCGCACACGTAGCAATCAGCCCCAGCATTTT.

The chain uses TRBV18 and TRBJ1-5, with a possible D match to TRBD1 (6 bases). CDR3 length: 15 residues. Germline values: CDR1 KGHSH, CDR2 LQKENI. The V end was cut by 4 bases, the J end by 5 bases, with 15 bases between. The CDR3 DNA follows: TGTGCCAGCTCACTAATCCAGGGGACGGATCAGCCCCAGCATTTT. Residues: CASSLIQGTDQPQHF.

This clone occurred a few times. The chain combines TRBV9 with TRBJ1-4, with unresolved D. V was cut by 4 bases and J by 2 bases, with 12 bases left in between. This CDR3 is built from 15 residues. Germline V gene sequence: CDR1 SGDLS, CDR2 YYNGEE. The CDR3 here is CASSPRGRTNEKLFF. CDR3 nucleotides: TGTGCCAGCAGCCCCCGGGGTAGGACTAATGAAAAACTGTTTTTT.

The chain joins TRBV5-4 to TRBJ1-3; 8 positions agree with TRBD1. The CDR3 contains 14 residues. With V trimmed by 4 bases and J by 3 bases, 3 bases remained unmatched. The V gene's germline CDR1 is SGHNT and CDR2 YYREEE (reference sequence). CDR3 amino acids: CASSPTGDGNTIYF. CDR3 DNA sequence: TGTGCCAGCAGCCCGACAGGGGATGGAAACACCATATATTTT.

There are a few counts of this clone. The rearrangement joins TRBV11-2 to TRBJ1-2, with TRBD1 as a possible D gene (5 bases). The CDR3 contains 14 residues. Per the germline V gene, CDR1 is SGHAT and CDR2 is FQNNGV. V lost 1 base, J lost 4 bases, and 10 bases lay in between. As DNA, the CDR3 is TGTGCCAGCAGCTTAGGGGCAGGGTTCTATGGCTACACCTTC. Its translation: CASSLGAGFYGYTF.

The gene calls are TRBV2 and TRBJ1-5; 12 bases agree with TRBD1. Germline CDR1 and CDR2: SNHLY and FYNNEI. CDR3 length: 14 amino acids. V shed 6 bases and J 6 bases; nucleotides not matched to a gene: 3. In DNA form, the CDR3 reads TGTGCCAGCAGGGGGACAGGGGGCATTCAGCCCCAGCATTTT. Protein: CASRGTGGIQPQHF.

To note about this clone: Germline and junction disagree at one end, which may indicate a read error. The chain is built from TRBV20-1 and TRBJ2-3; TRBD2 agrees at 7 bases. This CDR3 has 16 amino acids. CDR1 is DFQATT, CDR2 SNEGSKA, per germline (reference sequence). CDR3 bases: TGCAGTGCTAGTAATGGGGGGGTGAACTGGGAAGATACGCAATATTTT. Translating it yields CSASNGGVNWEDTQYF.

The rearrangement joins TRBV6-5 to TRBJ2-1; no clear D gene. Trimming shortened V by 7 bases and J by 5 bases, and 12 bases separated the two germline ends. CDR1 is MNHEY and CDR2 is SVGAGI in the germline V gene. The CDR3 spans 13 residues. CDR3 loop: CASTRIRDNEQFF. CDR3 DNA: TGTGCCAGCACCCGAATACGGGACAATGAGCAGTTCTTC.

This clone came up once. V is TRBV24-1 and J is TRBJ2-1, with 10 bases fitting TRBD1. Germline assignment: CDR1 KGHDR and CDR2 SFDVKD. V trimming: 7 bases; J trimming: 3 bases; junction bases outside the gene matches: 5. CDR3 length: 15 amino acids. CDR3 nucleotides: TGTGCCACCAGCTCTAGGGACAGGGGCTACAATGAGCAGTTCTTC. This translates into CATSSRDRGYNEQFF.

This CDR3 is CASSKDSVYGYTF. CDR3 bases: TGTGCCAGTAGTAAAGATTCAGTCTATGGCTACACCTTC. V and J are TRBV19 and TRBJ1-2; D is ambiguous. Germline lookup yields CDR1 LNHDA and CDR2 SQIVND (reference sequence). Trimming left V 4 bases short and J 4 bases short, with 10 bases between. CDR3 length equals 13 residues.

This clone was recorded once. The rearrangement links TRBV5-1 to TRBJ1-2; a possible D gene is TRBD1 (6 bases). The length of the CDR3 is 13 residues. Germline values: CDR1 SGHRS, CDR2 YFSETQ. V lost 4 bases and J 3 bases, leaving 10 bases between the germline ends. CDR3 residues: CASSRAGDYGYTF. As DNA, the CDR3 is TGCGCCAGCAGCCGGGCAGGGGACTATGGCTACACCTTC.

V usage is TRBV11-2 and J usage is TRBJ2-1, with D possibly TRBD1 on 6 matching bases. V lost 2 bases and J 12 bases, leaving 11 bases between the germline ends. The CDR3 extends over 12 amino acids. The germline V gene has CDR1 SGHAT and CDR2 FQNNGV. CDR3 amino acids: CASSLIQGVQFF. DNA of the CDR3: TGTGCCAGCAGCTTAATACAGGGCGTGCAGTTCTTC.

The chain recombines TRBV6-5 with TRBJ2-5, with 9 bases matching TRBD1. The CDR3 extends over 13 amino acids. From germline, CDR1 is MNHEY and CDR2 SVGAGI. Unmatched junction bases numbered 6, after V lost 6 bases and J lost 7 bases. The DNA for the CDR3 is TGTGCCAGCAGGCCGGGACAGGGTTGGACCCAGTACTTC. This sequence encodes CASRPGQGWTQYF.

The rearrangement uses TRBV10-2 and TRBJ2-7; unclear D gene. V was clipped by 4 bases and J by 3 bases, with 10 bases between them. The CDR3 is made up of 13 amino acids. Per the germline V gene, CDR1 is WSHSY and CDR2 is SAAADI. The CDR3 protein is CASSGLNFYEQYF. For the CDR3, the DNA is TGCGCCAGCAGTGGACTTAACTTCTACGAGCAGTACTTC.

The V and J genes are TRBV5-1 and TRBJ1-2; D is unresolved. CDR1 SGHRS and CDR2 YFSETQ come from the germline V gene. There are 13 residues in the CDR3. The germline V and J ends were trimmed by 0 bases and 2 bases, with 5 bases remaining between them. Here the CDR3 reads CASSLEQNYGYTF. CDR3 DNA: TGCGCCAGCAGCTTGGAACAGAACTATGGCTACACCTTC.

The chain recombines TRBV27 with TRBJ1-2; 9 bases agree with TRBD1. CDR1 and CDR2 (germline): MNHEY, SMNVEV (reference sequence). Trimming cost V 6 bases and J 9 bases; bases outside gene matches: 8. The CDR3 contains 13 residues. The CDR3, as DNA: TGTGCCAGCAGCCCCGGACAGGGGAGGAGCTACACCTTC. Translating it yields CASSPGQGRSYTF.

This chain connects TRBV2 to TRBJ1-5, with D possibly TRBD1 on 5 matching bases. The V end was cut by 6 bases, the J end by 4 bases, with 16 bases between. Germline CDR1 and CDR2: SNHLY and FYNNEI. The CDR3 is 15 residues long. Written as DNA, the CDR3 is TGTGCCAGCAGACTAGGACCGGGGGTGAATCAGCCCCAGCATTTT. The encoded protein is CASRLGPGVNQPQHF.